What follows is one TCR beta chain and its context. The data originate from a study of blood T cell repertoires in COVID-19. Overall study context: Spain, Italy and the United States supplied samples that represented acute and convalescent COVID-19.

The authors' processing: Reference gene primer amplification gave estimated nucleated cell counts. Clones were read by immunoSEQ multiplex PCR, and TCRdb kept only the in-frame ones, dropping some. The D gene and trimming were derived from the DNA, and the V and J assignments and clone size from that table. The sample carries hundreds of thousands of clones, roughly four fifths recorded once. Trimming stripped 3 bases from V and 6 bases from J, with 18 bases between. The CDR3 totals 16 residues. The germline V gene encodes CDR1 MNHNY and CDR2 SVGAGI (reference sequence). The genes are TRBV6-6 and TRBJ1-5, with D possibly matching TRBD1 (6 bases). Sequencing was done on a sample of peripheral blood. The clonotype was recovered from a woman of 80 years or more with COVID-19, enrolled during active disease. The CDR3 DNA is TGTGCCAGCAGTTATGTCCAGGGGCCCGCGAGTCAGCCCCAGCATTTT. Translating it yields CASSYVQGPASQPQHF.